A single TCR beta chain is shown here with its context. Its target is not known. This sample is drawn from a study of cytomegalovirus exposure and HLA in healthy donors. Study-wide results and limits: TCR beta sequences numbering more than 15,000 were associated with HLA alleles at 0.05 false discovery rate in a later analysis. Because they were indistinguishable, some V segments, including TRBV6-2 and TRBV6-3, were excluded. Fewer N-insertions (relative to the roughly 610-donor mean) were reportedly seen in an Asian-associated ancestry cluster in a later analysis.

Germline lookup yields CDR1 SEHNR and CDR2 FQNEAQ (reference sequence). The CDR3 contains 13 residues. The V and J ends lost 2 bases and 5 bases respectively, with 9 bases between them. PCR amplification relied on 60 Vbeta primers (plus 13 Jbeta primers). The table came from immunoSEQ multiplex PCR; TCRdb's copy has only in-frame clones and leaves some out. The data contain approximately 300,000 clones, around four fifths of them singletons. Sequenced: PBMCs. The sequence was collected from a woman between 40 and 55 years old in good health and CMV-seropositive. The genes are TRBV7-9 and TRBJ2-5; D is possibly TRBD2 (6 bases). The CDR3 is CASSLSGSETQYF. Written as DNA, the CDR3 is TGTGCCAGCAGCTTAAGCGGGTCCGAGACCCAGTACTTC.